This entry lists 23 T cell receptor beta chains sequenced from one sample in a study of blood T cell repertoires in COVID-19. Here immunoSEQ multiplex PCR was the method, and the copy in TCRdb shows in-frame clones only, minus some. Among 100,000 or so clones, roughly 80% were seen once, and the ten largest hold 9% to 13%. Sequenced: peripheral blood. The receptors were gathered from a woman between 65 and 79 years old with acute or convalescent COVID-19.

The sample holds one count of this clone. The chain combines TRBV21-1 with TRBJ2-1; no DNA check was done on the table's D call, TRBD1. TRBV21-1 is termed a pseudogene. The CDR3 runs 17 residues. Here the CDR3 DNA reads TGTGCCAGCAGCAATCCACTGGTCAGGGGCTTGCACAATGAGCAGTTCTTC. It specifies CASSNPLVRGLHNEQFF.

J is TRBJ2-5 and V is TRBV10-3; 11 bases line up with TRBD2. The CDR3 runs 16 residues. The J segment lost 5 bases and the V segment lost 3 bases, leaving 8 bases of the junction unmatched. Germline loops: CDR1 ENHRY, CDR2 SYGVKD. The CDR3, as DNA: TGTGCCATCAGTGAAAGGACTAGCGGGTCCGGGGAGACCCAGTACTTC. Protein: CAISERTSGSGETQYF.

A single count supports this clone. This sequence joins TRBV6-1 and TRBJ1-4, with a weak D call TRBD1 (5 bases). The ends were cut back, 4 bases at V and 0 bases at J, with 12 bases in the middle. Germline lookup yields CDR1 MNHNS and CDR2 SASEGT. There are 16 residues in the CDR3. This CDR3 reads CASSVRGLATNEKLFF. DNA of the CDR3: TGTGCCAGCAGTGTTAGGGGCCTTGCAACTAATGAAAAACTGTTTTTT.

CDR3 coding DNA: TGTGCCAGCAGCCAAGATGCGGGGGAGGCAGATACGCAGTATTTT. It codes for CASSQDAGEADTQYF. V and J are TRBV4-2 and TRBJ2-3; 7 bases match TRBD2. Losses at the gene ends were 0 bases for V and 4 bases for J; bases not matched to a gene: 4. This CDR3 has 15 amino acids. CDR1 and CDR2 from the germline V gene are LGHNA and YNFKEQ.

The chain joins TRBV6-5 to TRBJ1-6; TRBD1 aligns across 7 bases. J was trimmed by 10 bases and V by 6 bases; bases with no gene match: 9. Germline loops: CDR1 MNHEY, CDR2 SVGAGI. The CDR3 sequence is 14 residues long. The CDR3 coding sequence is TGTGCCAGCAGCTCTGACAGGGATGGATCACCCCTCCACTTT. Translation: CASSSDRDGSPLHF.

The genes are TRBV28 and TRBJ2-7, with 10 nucleotides matching TRBD1. After removal of 5 bases from V and 4 bases from J, the junction contained 5 bases not matched to a gene. CDR3 length: 14 residues. The V gene's germline CDR1 is MDHEN and CDR2 SYDVKM. CDR3 in amino acids: CASSARDRGYEQYV. In DNA, the CDR3 is TGTGCCAGCAGTGCACGGGACAGGGGTTACGAGCAGTACGTC.

CDR3: CSGGAGGTDTQYF. CDR3 nucleotides: TGCAGCGGAGGGGCGGGGGGAACAGATACGCAGTATTTT. The gene calls are TRBV29-1 and TRBJ2-3; 8 bases line up with TRBD2. V lost 7 bases to trimming and J lost 3 bases; unmatched junction nucleotides: 6. This CDR3 has 13 residues. Germline loops: CDR1 SQVTM, CDR2 ANQGSEA.

J is TRBJ2-3 and V is TRBV5-1; weak D call: TRBD2 (7 bases). The CDR3 totals 15 residues. Germline V gene lookup returns CDR1 SGHRS and CDR2 YFSETQ. Between the trimmed V and J ends, which lost 4 bases and 4 bases, there was a span of 16 bases. The CDR3 here is CASSPGGGNADTQYF. As DNA, the CDR3 is TGCGCCAGCAGCCCTGGCGGGGGCAACGCAGATACGCAGTATTTT.

The J gene is TRBJ2-3, the V gene TRBV9; 10 bases are a match to TRBD2. This CDR3 comprises 15 residues. The junction had 5 bases not matched to a gene; V was cut back by 1 base and J by 6 bases. From germline, CDR1 is SGDLS and CDR2 YYNGEE. The CDR3 sequence is CASSVSGGAGDTQYF. The CDR3 DNA sequence: TGTGCCAGCAGCGTAAGCGGGGGGGCGGGGGATACGCAGTATTTT.

This chain uses TRBV27 with TRBJ1-6, with TRBD1 matching over 7 bases. J was trimmed by 7 bases and V by 3 bases; bases with no gene match: 3. Germline V lookup: CDR1 MNHEY, CDR2 SMNVEV (reference sequence). CDR3 size: 14 residues. The CDR3 loop reads CASSFETGNSPLHF. CDR3 sequence (DNA): TGTGCCAGCAGTTTCGAGACAGGGAATTCACCCCTCCACTTT.

This clone was detected a few times. The J gene is TRBJ1-1, the V gene TRBV19; the match to TRBD1 covers 9 bases. Losses at the gene ends were 3 bases for V and 4 bases for J; bases not matched to a gene: 6. Germline CDR1 and CDR2: LNHDA and SQIVND (reference sequence). CDR3 size: 15 residues. The CDR3 region has the DNA TGTGCCAGTAGTATGGGGACAGGGTGGGGCACTGAAGCTTTCTTT. Encoded protein: CASSMGTGWGTEAFF.

J is TRBJ2-1 and V is TRBV19; TRBD1 might be the D (6 bases). Germline loops: CDR1 LNHDA, CDR2 SQIVND (reference sequence). V shed 1 base and J shed 1 base, with 11 bases lying between them. This CDR3 region has 16 residues. CDR3 amino acids: CASSIGLGGSYNEQFF. CDR3 coding DNA: TGTGCCAGTAGTATAGGCCTAGGGGGTTCCTACAATGAGCAGTTCTTC.

As DNA, the CDR3 is TGTGCCAGTAGTATTTTGGCTGCAACTAATGAAAAACTGTTTTTT. This codes for CASSILAATNEKLFF. V gene TRBV19 combines with J gene TRBJ1-4, with no clear D. V lost 3 bases, J lost 0 bases, and 8 bases lay in between. The CDR3 is 15 amino acids. In germline, CDR1 is LNHDA, CDR2 SQIVND (reference sequence).

This chain joins TRBV19 and TRBJ1-1, with unresolved D. CDR3 size: 13 residues. The V end lost 5 bases, the J end lost 7 bases, and 14 bases lay between the germline ends. Per the germline V gene, CDR1 is LNHDA and CDR2 is SQIVND (reference sequence). The CDR3 sequence is CASSPQRDVEAFF. The DNA of the CDR3 is TGTGCCAGTAGTCCCCAGAGGGATGTTGAAGCTTTCTTT.

The chain joins TRBV7-2 to TRBJ1-1, with unresolved D. This CDR3 has 14 amino acids. Germline loops: CDR1 SGHTA, CDR2 FQGNSA. V lost 0 bases and J 5 bases, leaving 10 bases between the germline ends. The CDR3 loop reads CASSLAAGITEAFF. CDR3 DNA sequence: TGTGCCAGCAGCTTAGCGGCGGGAATTACTGAAGCTTTCTTT.

J is TRBJ2-3 and V is TRBV7-8; 12 bases line up with TRBD2. This CDR3 has 16 amino acids. With 5 bases clipped from V and 4 bases from J, the junction kept 7 bases outside the gene matches. From germline, CDR1 is SGHVS and CDR2 FQNEAQ. The CDR3 bases are TGTGCCAGCAGCCTTTCTAGCGGGGGGGCATCAGATACGCAGTATTTT. Encoded protein: CASSLSSGGASDTQYF.

There are a few counts of this clone. This sequence joins TRBV5-1 and TRBJ1-2; possible D gene TRBD1, 6 bases. Trimming stripped 2 bases from V and 6 bases from J, with 14 bases between. This CDR3 is built from 14 residues. CDR1 is SGHRS, CDR2 YFSETQ, per germline. CDR3 coding DNA: TGCGCCAGCAGCTTTCTGGACAGTAAAAATGGCTACACCTTC. Protein: CASSFLDSKNGYTF. Variable domain in full (rest from reference TRBV5-1 and TRBJ1-2): KAGVTQTPRYLIKTRGQQVTLSCSPISGHRSVSWYQQTPGQGLQFLFEYFSETQRNKGNFPGRFSGRQFSNSRSEMNVSTLELGDSALYLCASSFLDSKNGYTFGSGTRLTVV.

V is TRBV7-9 and J is TRBJ1-2; 9 nucleotides align to TRBD1. V lost 2 bases and J lost 0; bases outside the gene matches: 4. The germline V gene has CDR1 SEHNR and CDR2 FQNEAQ (reference sequence). There are 16 residues in the CDR3. This CDR3 is CASSLMGQGPNYGYTF. DNA of the CDR3: TGTGCCAGCAGCTTAATGGGACAGGGACCTAACTATGGCTACACCTTC.

J is TRBJ1-2 and V is TRBV27, with 8 nucleotides matching TRBD1. V lost 5 bases to trimming and J lost 7 bases; unmatched junction nucleotides: 9. Germline V lookup: CDR1 MNHEY, CDR2 SMNVEV (reference sequence). The CDR3 is 14 amino acids. The CDR3 loop is CASSTPTGVGGYTF. In DNA form, the CDR3 reads TGTGCCAGCAGTACCCCGACAGGGGTAGGTGGCTACACCTTC.

The CDR3 reads CASSSSTGADSPLHF. In nucleotides, the CDR3 is TGTGCCAGCAGCTCGAGTACAGGGGCGGATTCACCCCTCCACTTT. The genes are TRBV7-2 and TRBJ1-6; 7 nucleotides align to TRBD1. V shed 4 bases, J shed 8 bases, and the junction held 8 bases outside the gene matches. In germline, CDR1 is SGHTA, CDR2 FQGNSA. This CDR3 has 15 amino acids.

This clone appeared once. The chain couples TRBV20-1 to TRBJ2-7; maybe TRBD2 (5 bases). Trimming removed 6 bases at V and 3 bases at J, with 9 bases between. The CDR3 loop spans 11 amino acids. Germline V CDR1 and CDR2: DFQATT, SNEGSKA (reference sequence). Here the CDR3 DNA reads TGCAGTGCCCCACTAGTCTACGAGCAGTACGTC. It encodes CSAPLVYEQYV.

As to this clone: One end of the junction is discordant with germline, which a read error may explain. The V gene is TRBV6-2 or TRBV6-3, the J gene TRBJ2-1; 15 bases are shared with TRBD2. Germline CDR1 is MNHEY and CDR2 is SVGEGT. This CDR3 has 14 amino acids. CDR3 DNA: TGTGCCAGCAGTTCCCCCGGGACTAGCGGGGGGCTGGTCTTC. Protein sequence: CASSSPGTSGGLVF.

The chain is built from TRBV5-1 and TRBJ2-1; D perhaps matches TRBD2 (5 bases). CDR3 length equals 12 residues. V was trimmed by 3 bases and J by 9 bases, leaving 10 bases between them. Germline V gene lookup returns CDR1 SGHRS and CDR2 YFSETQ. The DNA of the CDR3 is TGCGCCAGCAGCTCGGTCGCGGGTGAGCAGTTCTTC. It specifies CASSSVAGEQFF.